Described below is a single T cell receptor beta chain sequence and its context. Its antigen is still unknown. The sample holds no much larger clone one base away, and base qualities are not on file. This entry comes from a study of shared clonotypes between healthy human individuals (dated by TCRdb to the early 2020s). Some background on the complete study: The cohort comprised two women and three men aged 18 to 49 years. To increase sequencing depth and limit assay-specific biases, TCR repertoire library preparation and sequencing were carried out by different laboratories using diverse techniques. For each donor, CD4 naive and CD4 memory were each given three plates, CD8 naive was given two plates, and CD8 memory was given one plate. Blood TCR repertoires of a handful of healthy adults were deeply sequenced to estimate repertoire size and the extent of clonotype sharing between individuals. Each donor's leukapheresis produced roughly between roughly 0.85 and 9 billion PBMCs. General study outcomes and caveats: Clonotypes shared by all four sorted-subset donors showed higher generation probabilities than non-shared clonotypes. Sampling was restricted to blood, and TCR repertoires in tissues likely differ from the TCR repertoires found in blood. When four donors were compared, the shared fraction of clonotypes was roughly 5% for naive CD4, roughly 3.3% for naive CD8, about 2.5% for memory CD4, and less than 0.5% for memory CD8. Pairwise subsampling led to the expectation that sequencing depth would affect the degree of clonotype sharing among donors. Naive subsets generally had larger estimated clonotype richness than memory subsets did. Rarefaction of sorted-subset datasets indicated incomplete sequencing despite the large sequencing depth. Because the study included a small number of donors, the genetic and exposure-history diversity represented was limited.

The donors were healthy, HIV-negative adults with no recently reported acute infections or vaccinations. Every donor was a Caucasian adult residing in Nashville, Tennessee, USA. Magnetic negative selection was used to enrich CD4+ T cells, after which naive cells were positively selected on CD45RA and the negative fraction became the memory subset. After blood collection by leukapheresis, PBMCs were isolated using Ficoll-Histopaque density gradient centrifugation and then cryopreserved in the vapor phase of liquid nitrogen. Purity and quantity of every magnetically sorted T cell population were checked by analytical flow cytometry. Genomic DNA was isolated from each sorted fraction and quantified by UV absorbance on a Nanodrop 2000c. Using the deep immunoSEQ assay, multiplex PCR amplified TCR CDR3 regions from genomic DNA. Extracted genomic DNA from each cell subset was spread evenly across all wells of several immunoSEQ 96-well plates, with each plate serving as a replicate. For sorted subsets, about 200 ng genomic DNA, equal to about 30,000 T cell genomes, was loaded into each replicate PCR. Purified libraries were quantified with a Qubit 3.0 fluorometer, sized on a Bioanalyzer 2100, and re-quantified with the KAPA Library Quantification kit. Every immunoSEQ 96-well plate was sequenced on a separate single-read 150-cycle Illumina NextSeq 550 flow cell. Concerning the study's data processing: Because only junctional sequences without quality scores were contained in the immunoSEQ output, filtering matching that applied to full-length reads could not be performed. To assign V/J genes and CDR3, sequences were annotated against IMGT germline references using PyIR, a Python wrapper for IgBLAST v1.9. Reads with weak V/J assignments (E-value above 1e-6), missing CDR3, stop codons, out-of-frame junctions, or ambiguous translated residues were removed. V3J clonotypes were defined as sequences sharing an identical inferred V gene, J gene, and CDR3 amino acid sequence. Percentage overlap between repertoires was calculated by dividing the number of shared unique clonotypes by the size of the smaller repertoire. Repertoire richness was assessed with RTK rarefaction, the Chao1 estimator, and Recon v2.1 estimates of unobserved clonotypes. Generation probabilities were computed with OLGA for all TCRbeta clonotypes obtained by the gDNA method from several donors. The clones in this table, taken by TCRdb from immuneACCESS, are in-frame only. Not every clone is retained; where verified, under half of the shortfall comes from an unresolved V gene, and the cause of the rest is unknown. V and J calls and clone size are those listed in that table; D and trimming were worked out from the DNA. Counted in this sample were 1.4 million or so clones; around 98.5% of them appeared once. In total, the top ten clones hold approximately 0.4% of the sample.

CDR1 MNHEY and CDR2 SVGAGI are derived from the germline V gene. The CDR3 goes from the cysteine to the phenylalanine over 15 residues. The entry retains the CDR3 DNA only, 45 bases that are in frame from base 1. Between the V and J ends, shortened by 4 bases and 3 bases respectively, the junction contains 16 bases. Input material: naive CD4+ T cells sorted from blood. The cell subset or site tag for this specimen amounts to: CD45RA+ positively selected. This clonotype was obtained from a man between 25 and 39 years old in good health. In this chain, TRBV6-5 is recombined with TRBJ2-7, with the D gene not confidently named. The nucleotide sequence reads TGTGCCAGCAGTTTCCCCGACTCGGCGGTCTACGAGCAGTACTTC. Its protein is CASSFPDSAVYEQYF.